This T cell receptor (beta chain) is from a study of cytomegalovirus exposure and HLA in healthy donors. Study-wide background: Both the 120 validation repertoires and the roughly 700 first-cohort repertoires used the same platform, as reported by a later analysis.

V was cut by 8 bases and J by 3 bases, with 14 bases left in between. Germline CDR1 reads SQVTM; CDR2 reads ANQGSEA. The CDR3 is 13 residues long. Using immunoSEQ multiplex PCR, the repertoire was profiled, and TCRdb retains in-frame clones only, with some absent. The sample consists of over 90,000 clones, about 95% of them appearing once. The sequencing input was PBMCs. This receptor was obtained from a woman in her late teens or twenties in good health and CMV-seronegative. The rearrangement links TRBV29-1 to TRBJ2-1, with D tentatively TRBD1 (6 bases). The CDR3 sequence: CSTGQGFYNEQFF. The CDR3 DNA reads as TGCAGCACGGGGCAGGGGTTCTACAATGAGCAGTTCTTC.